This TCR beta chain was captured in a study of blood T cell repertoires in COVID-19. Participants' own reports of clinical history determined their cohort assignment. The germline CDR1 and CDR2 sequences are SGHAT and FQNNGV. Trimming pared 0 bases from V and 4 bases from J, leaving 15 bases between. The CDR3 has 16 residues. TCRdb's copy holds only in-frame clones and misses some; the assay was immunoSEQ multiplex PCR. The repertoire holds a few hundred thousand clones, with more than 75% as singletons. At least ten counts were recorded for this clone. This receptor was identified in a woman between 40 and 55 years old with acute COVID-19. V and J are TRBV11-2 and TRBJ2-5; maybe TRBD2 (5 bases). The material sequenced was PBMCs or T cells enriched from blood (not recorded which). The CDR3 DNA reads as TGTGCCAGCAGCTTAGATTCTGAGGGAACATCAGAGACCCAGTACTTC. This gives the protein CASSLDSEGTSETQYF.